These 17 T cell receptor beta chains share one sample of origin, sequenced in a study of graft-versus-host responses after intestinal transplantation. TCRdb's copy holds only in-frame clones and misses some; the assay was immunoSEQ multiplex PCR. This table has about 9,800 clones, approximately 89% appearing once. Sample: PBMCs, taken just over 42 days after intestinal transplant. The source is a human patient who received an intestinal transplant, so some T cells may come from the graft donor.

The chain carries TRBV19 and TRBJ1-5, with TRBD1 as a possible D gene (5 bases). The CDR3 spans 14 residues. The V end was cut by 3 bases, the J end by 4 bases, with 10 bases between. Germline CDR1 and CDR2: LNHDA and SQIVND (reference sequence). The CDR3 DNA follows: TGTGCCAGTAGTATCCGGGGCGGAAATCAGCCCCAGCATTTT. Its translation is CASSIRGGNQPQHF.

The gene calls are TRBV5-1 and TRBJ2-3; D unclear. The V and J ends lost 4 bases and 0 bases respectively, with 9 bases between them. This CDR3 is 14 amino acids long. Germline V CDR1 and CDR2: SGHRS, YFSETQ. This chain's CDR3 is CASSTVSSTDTQYF. The DNA for the CDR3 is TGCGCCAGCAGCACAGTCTCAAGCACAGATACGCAGTATTTT.

The chain has TRBV19 and TRBJ2-7, with D uncertain. This CDR3 comprises 15 residues. Germline CDR1 and CDR2: LNHDA and SQIVND (reference sequence). Trimming stripped 3 bases from V and 2 bases from J, with 14 bases between. The CDR3 region has the DNA TGTGCCAGTAGTATTTCGGTCGGCGGAACCTACGAGCAGTACTTC. Its protein product is CASSISVGGTYEQYF.

The rearrangement uses TRBV2 and TRBJ2-7; the match to TRBD2 covers 13 bases. The CDR3 totals 14 residues. With 6 bases clipped from V and 4 bases from J, the junction kept 3 bases outside the gene matches. The germline V gene has CDR1 SNHLY and CDR2 FYNNEI. CDR3 amino acids: CASSGTSGTYEQYF. CDR3 nucleotide sequence: TGTGCCAGCAGCGGGACTAGCGGGACGTACGAGCAGTACTTC.

The rearrangement joins TRBV2 to TRBJ2-7; possibly TRBD1 for D (5 bases). This CDR3 region has 14 residues. Germline V gives CDR1 SNHLY, CDR2 FYNNEI. Trimming removed 3 bases at V and 0 bases at J, with 9 bases between. The CDR3 spells CASSDQGNSYEQYF. In DNA form, the CDR3 reads TGTGCCAGCAGTGATCAGGGTAACTCCTACGAGCAGTACTTC.

The chain carries TRBV7-3 and TRBJ2-3, with D unclear. CDR3 length equals 12 residues. Germline CDR1 is SGHTA and CDR2 is FQGTGA. V was trimmed by 3 bases and J by 2 bases, leaving 3 bases between them. CDR3 protein: CASSFNTDTQYF. The CDR3, as DNA: TGTGCCAGCAGCTTCAACACAGATACGCAGTATTTT.

The chain employs TRBV6-1 and TRBJ1-2; the D is unclear. Germline CDR1 reads MNHNS; CDR2 reads SASEGT. This CDR3 is 14 amino acids long. Trimming removed 2 bases from V and 3 bases from J, with 10 bases in between. CDR3 amino acids: CASSEMVRYYGYTF. Written as DNA, the CDR3 is TGTGCCAGCAGTGAAATGGTCCGATACTATGGCTACACCTTC.

About this clone itself: Other DNA sequences in the same sample also yield this CDR3. The gene calls are TRBV6-1 and TRBJ2-1; TRBD1 matches at 10 bases. Looked up from germline, CDR1 is MNHNS and CDR2 is SASEGT. The CDR3 sequence is 15 residues long. Trimming cost V 1 base and J 3 bases; bases outside gene matches: 0. The DNA of the CDR3 is TGTGCCAGCAGTGAAGGGACAGGGGGCTACAATGAGCAGTTCTTC. Translation gives CASSEGTGGYNEQFF.

This chain links TRBV6-4 with TRBJ1-2; 10 bases line up with TRBD1. CDR3 length: 18 residues. V gave up 0 bases and J gave up 5 bases; unmatched junction bases: 12. Germline CDR1 and CDR2: MRHNA and SNTAGT. CDR3 residues: CASSDSISLTGGHYGYTF. CDR3 bases: TGTGCCAGCAGTGACTCGATTTCCCTGACAGGGGGCCATTATGGCTACACCTTC.

The J gene is TRBJ1-6, the V gene TRBV13; D is ambiguous. The CDR3 has 12 residues. V lost 4 bases to trimming and J lost 2 bases, with 0 bases between them. Germline V CDR1 and CDR2: PRHDT, FYEKMQ (reference sequence). CDR3 in DNA: TGTGCCAGCAGCTCCTATAATTCACCCCTCCACTTT. It translates to CASSSYNSPLHF.

V gene TRBV19 combines with J gene TRBJ1-4; TRBD1 agrees at 7 bases. J gave up 6 bases and V 8 bases, and 6 bases lay outside the gene matches. The germline V gene encodes CDR1 LNHDA and CDR2 SQIVND (reference sequence). The CDR3 loop spans 13 amino acids. The CDR3 DNA reads as TGTGCCAGTGAACAGGGGAACCATGAAAAACTGTTTTTT. Translating gives CASEQGNHEKLFF.

The chain uses TRBV27 and TRBJ2-3; 8 positions agree with TRBD2. This CDR3 has 15 amino acids. Looked up from germline, CDR1 is MNHEY and CDR2 is SMNVEV (reference sequence). J was trimmed by 4 bases and V by 2 bases; bases with no gene match: 5. CDR3 sequence reads: CASSLGSGDSDTQYF. In DNA form, the CDR3 reads TGTGCCAGCAGTTTAGGTAGCGGGGACTCAGATACGCAGTATTTT.

In its sample, this clone was seen a few times. The chain is built from TRBV19 and TRBJ2-1; no firm D call. This CDR3 comprises 14 residues. Germline V gene data show CDR1 as LNHDA and CDR2 as SQIVND (reference sequence). Trimming left V 2 bases short and J 8 bases short, with 13 bases between. The CDR3 here is CASSIYSAGDEQFF. CDR3 sequence (DNA): TGTGCCAGTAGTATATACAGCGCCGGAGATGAGCAGTTCTTC.

The chain links TRBV27 to TRBJ2-7; D is possibly TRBD1 or TRBD2 (5 bases each). The CDR3 extends over 14 amino acids. The germline V gene encodes CDR1 MNHEY and CDR2 SMNVEV (reference sequence). The V gene lost 3 bases and the J gene lost 5 bases, with 14 bases spanning the gap. The CDR3 sequence: CASSFLGTVHEQYF. In DNA form, the CDR3 reads TGTGCCAGCAGTTTCCTAGGGACCGTCCACGAGCAGTACTTC.

The chain employs TRBV27 and TRBJ2-1; weak D call: TRBD2 (6 bases). V shed 2 bases and J shed 1 base, with 6 bases lying between them. Germline V gives CDR1 MNHEY, CDR2 SMNVEV (reference sequence). The CDR3 has 14 amino acids. The CDR3 loop reads CASSLAGSYNEQFF. The CDR3 DNA is TGTGCCAGCAGTTTAGCGGGATCCTACAATGAGCAGTTCTTC.

This chain joins TRBV2 and TRBJ1-2; 10 bases agree with TRBD1. Trimming took 6 bases from V and 2 from J; bases not matched to a gene: 9. This CDR3 is built from 16 residues. The germline gives CDR1 SNHLY, CDR2 FYNNEI. CDR3 bases: TGTGCCAGCAGATCCGGGACAGGGGATCTAAACTATGGCTACACCTTC. Translating it yields CASRSGTGDLNYGYTF.

This clone is a singleton in its sample. The rearrangement joins TRBV10-3 to TRBJ2-6; D gene uncertain. Trimming removed 3 bases at V and 0 bases at J, with 9 bases between. Germline V gene data show CDR1 as ENHRY and CDR2 as SYGVKD. The CDR3 sequence is 16 residues long. CDR3 loop: CAISDWPYSGANVLTF. The CDR3 coding sequence is TGTGCCATCAGTGATTGGCCGTACTCTGGGGCCAACGTCCTGACTTTC.